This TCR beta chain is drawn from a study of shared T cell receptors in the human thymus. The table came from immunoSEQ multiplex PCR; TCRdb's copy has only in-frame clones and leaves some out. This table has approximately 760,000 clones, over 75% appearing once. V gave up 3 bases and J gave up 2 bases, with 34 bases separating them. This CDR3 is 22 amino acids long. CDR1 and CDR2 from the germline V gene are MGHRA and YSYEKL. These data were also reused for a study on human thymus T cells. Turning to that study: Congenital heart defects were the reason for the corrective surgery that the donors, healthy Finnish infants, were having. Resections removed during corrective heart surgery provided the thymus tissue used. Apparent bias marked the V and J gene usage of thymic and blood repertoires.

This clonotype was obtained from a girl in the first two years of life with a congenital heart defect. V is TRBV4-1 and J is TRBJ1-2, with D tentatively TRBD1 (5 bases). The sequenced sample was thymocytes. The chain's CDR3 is CASSQPGKVIRDSRTPNYGYTF. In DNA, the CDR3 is TGCGCCAGCAGCCAGCCCGGAAAGGTTATCCGGGACTCACGGACCCCAAACTATGGCTACACCTTC.